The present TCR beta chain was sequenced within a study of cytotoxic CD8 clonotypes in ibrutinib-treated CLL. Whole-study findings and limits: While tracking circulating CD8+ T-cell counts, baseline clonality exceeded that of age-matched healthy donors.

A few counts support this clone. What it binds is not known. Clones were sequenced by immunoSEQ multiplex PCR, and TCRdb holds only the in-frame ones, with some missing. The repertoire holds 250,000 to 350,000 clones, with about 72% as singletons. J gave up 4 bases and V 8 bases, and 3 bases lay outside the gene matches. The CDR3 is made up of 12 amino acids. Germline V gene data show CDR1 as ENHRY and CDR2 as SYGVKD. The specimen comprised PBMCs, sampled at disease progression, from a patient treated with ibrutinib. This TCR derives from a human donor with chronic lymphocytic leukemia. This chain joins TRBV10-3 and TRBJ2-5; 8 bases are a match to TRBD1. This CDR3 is CAIQGAGETQYF. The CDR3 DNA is TGTGCCATCCAGGGGGCAGGAGAGACCCAGTACTTC.